Below, one T cell receptor beta chain is given with its context. Its antigen is not identified. Data came from immunoSEQ multiplex PCR; TCRdb stores just in-frame clones and leaves some out. The sample records about 110,000 clones, approximately 91% being singletons. This specimen comes from a study of cytomegalovirus exposure and HLA in healthy donors. Across the whole study: The same platform used for the approximately 700 first-cohort repertoires was also used for the approximately 120 validation repertoires, as a later analysis reported. Study-wide points: Reports showed the classifier diagnosing cytomegalovirus status with high specificity and sensitivity.

Trimming took off 0 bases at V and 0 bases at J, with 11 bases between the two ends. There are 16 residues in the CDR3. Germline CDR1 is SGHNT and CDR2 is YYREEE (reference sequence). From the approximately 120-subject validation cohort, which was separate from the roughly 630-subject first cohort, the donors were drawn. The receptor was isolated from a woman younger than 30 in good health and CMV-seronegative. This chain connects TRBV5-4 to TRBJ2-3, with D possibly TRBD2 on 5 matching bases. Sequences were obtained from PBMCs. CDR3 in DNA: TGTGCCAGCAGCTTGGATGGGAGAGGGAGCACAGATACGCAGTATTTT. Encoded protein: CASSLDGRGSTDTQYF.